This T cell receptor beta chain was sequenced for a study of blood T cell repertoires in COVID-19. Using immunoSEQ multiplex PCR, the repertoire was profiled, and TCRdb retains in-frame clones only, with some absent. The sample holds some 240,000 clones, about 82% seen once. This CDR3 has 19 amino acids. In germline, CDR1 is ENHRY, CDR2 SYGVKD. Trimming removed 6 bases from V and 0 bases from J; junction bases left unmatched: 13. The V call is TRBV10-3, the J call TRBJ1-6; 8 bases fit TRBD1. This receptor was taken from a woman aged 70-85 years with COVID-19, enrolled during active disease. The sequenced sample consisted of peripheral blood. The CDR3 here is CAIRSGTGVSSSYNSPLHF. DNA of the CDR3: TGTGCCATCAGATCTGGGACAGGAGTTTCCAGCTCCTATAATTCACCCCTCCACTTT.